These 19 T cell receptor beta chains were all obtained from the same sample, sequenced in a study of cytomegalovirus exposure and HLA in healthy donors. Amplification used 60 Vbeta primers and 13 Jbeta primers. The method was immunoSEQ multiplex PCR; TCRdb's version includes in-frame clones alone and lacks a portion of them. The table lists 100,000 to 150,000 clones, 78% of them singletons. Sequencing was carried out using PBMCs. The receptor set was obtained from a middle-aged woman in good health and CMV-seronegative.

J is TRBJ1-2 and V is TRBV18, with D maybe TRBD1 (6 bases). The CDR3 spans 14 residues. The V and J ends lost 4 bases and 8 bases respectively, with 17 bases between them. The germline CDR1 and CDR2 sequences are KGHSH and LQKENI. CDR3 region: CASSHPTGRRGYTF. The CDR3 DNA reads TGTGCCAGCTCACACCCCACAGGGCGCCGCGGCTACACCTTC. Supplemented by reference TRBV18 and TRBJ1-2, the full variable domain reads NAGVMQNPRHLVRRRGQEARLRCSPMKGHSHVYWYRQLPEEGLKFMVYLQKENIIDESGMPKERFSAEFPKEGPSILRIQQVVRGDSAAYFCASSHPTGRRGYTFGSGTRLTVV.

The rearrangement joins TRBV7-3 to TRBJ2-2, with D maybe TRBD1 (8 bases). The CDR3 has 15 residues. With 6 bases removed from V and 5 bases from J, the gap between germline ends came to 16 bases. Germline values: CDR1 SGHTA, CDR2 FQGTGA. The DNA of the CDR3 is TGTGCCAGCAGAGCGGGGCAGGGGGCGACCGGGGAGCTGTTTTTT. Amino acid sequence: CASRAGQGATGELFF.

This chain links TRBV28 with TRBJ2-1, with 8 nucleotides matching TRBD1. This CDR3 region has 14 residues. Per the germline V gene, CDR1 is MDHEN and CDR2 is SYDVKM. V trimming: 6 bases; J trimming: 1 base; junction bases outside the gene matches: 2. DNA for the CDR3: TGTGCCAGCAGGGGGACAGGATCCTACAATGAGCAGTTCTTC. Its protein product is CASRGTGSYNEQFF.

This clone was picked up a small number of times. The V gene is TRBV4-3, the J gene TRBJ2-7; TRBD2 matches at 11 bases. J was trimmed by 3 bases and V by 0 bases; bases with no gene match: 10. Germline CDR1 is LGHNA and CDR2 is YSLEER. The CDR3 contains 18 residues. CDR3 nucleotides: TGCGCCAGCAGCCAAGAGTCGGTAGCGGGAGGGGTGAACTACGAGCAGTACTTC. It translates to CASSQESVAGGVNYEQYF.

The V call is TRBV28, the J call TRBJ1-5; D gene ambiguous. The CDR3 totals 14 residues. Germline V lookup: CDR1 MDHEN, CDR2 SYDVKM. Trimming removed 8 bases from V and 0 bases from J, with 11 bases in between. The CDR3 loop is CASAQVYSNQPQHF. The DNA for the CDR3 is TGTGCCAGCGCCCAGGTGTATAGCAATCAGCCCCAGCATTTT.

This clone has a single count. The rearrangement links TRBV19 to TRBJ2-7; the match to TRBD2 covers 7 bases. Trimming cost V 8 bases and J 2 bases; bases outside gene matches: 3. The CDR3 is made up of 12 amino acids. Germline CDR1 LNHDA, CDR2 SQIVND (reference sequence). CDR3 sequence (DNA): TGTGCCAGTCGAGCGGGACCCTACGAGCAGTACTTC. Protein: CASRAGPYEQYF.

This chain joins TRBV28 and TRBJ1-1; no firm D call. Germline CDR1 reads MDHEN; CDR2 reads SYDVKM. Deletions cut 4 bases from V and 3 bases from J, with 18 bases between. There are 16 residues in the CDR3. The CDR3 DNA is TGTGCCAGCAGTTCTTCCGCGAACCGCCCGGACACTGAAGCTTTCTTT. Translated, it gives CASSSSANRPDTEAFF.

The rearrangement uses TRBV9 and TRBJ1-6; 7 bases agree with TRBD1. The CDR3 has 14 amino acids. V shed 3 bases and J 7 bases; nucleotides not matched to a gene: 4. Germline V gives CDR1 SGDLS, CDR2 YYNGEE. CDR3 sequence (DNA): TGTGCCAGCAGCGCGGGACAGCCAAATTCACCCCTCCACTTT. Its protein product is CASSAGQPNSPLHF.

The CDR3 sequence is CASSQSKSSGNTIYF. The CDR3 DNA reads TGTGCCAGCAGCCAATCGAAGAGCTCTGGAAACACCATATATTTT. The chain carries TRBV16 and TRBJ1-3; D is uncertain. Trimming took 0 bases from V and 0 from J, leaving 6 bases between them. This CDR3 spans 15 amino acids. Germline assignment: CDR1 KGHSY and CDR2 FQNENV.

V gene TRBV7-9 combines with J gene TRBJ2-1, with 12 bases identical to TRBD2. The V segment lost 5 bases and the J segment 6 bases; nucleotides outside the gene matches: 8. The germline gives CDR1 SEHNR, CDR2 FQNEAQ (reference sequence). CDR3 size: 16 residues. CDR3 coding DNA: TGTGCCAGCAGCCCCCGGACTAGCGGGAAAGGCAATGAGCAGTTCTTC. It codes for CASSPRTSGKGNEQFF. The full variable domain, rest sourced from reference TRBV7-9 and TRBJ2-1, is DTGVSQNPRHKITKRGQNVTFRCDPISEHNRLYWYRQTLGQGPEFLTYFQNEAQLEKSRLLSDRFSAERPKGSFSTLEIQRTEQGDSAMYLCASSPRTSGKGNEQFFGPGTRLTVL.

This clone was recorded once. The chain links TRBV6-5 to TRBJ1-1; D not resolved. CDR3 length equals 16 residues. Trimming left V 0 bases short and J 3 bases short, with 14 bases between. Germline assignment: CDR1 MNHEY and CDR2 SVGAGI. CDR3 sequence: CASSYSGRAEDTEAFF. The DNA of the CDR3 is TGTGCCAGCAGTTACTCGGGGAGGGCGGAGGACACTGAAGCTTTCTTT.

This clone turned up a few times. The V gene is TRBV10-3, the J gene TRBJ2-2, with TRBD1 matching over 9 bases. V was pared by 5 bases and J by 4 bases, with 11 bases of the junction left unmatched. Germline-derived CDR1 and CDR2 are ENHRY and SYGVKD. The CDR3 spans 17 residues. The CDR3 spells CAISPGTGPFGTGELFF. The CDR3 DNA reads as TGTGCCATCAGTCCCGGGACAGGGCCCTTCGGCACCGGGGAGCTGTTTTTT.

This clone was seen just once. The J gene is TRBJ1-1, the V gene TRBV18, with D possibly matching TRBD1 (6 bases). Germline CDR1 KGHSH, CDR2 LQKENI. The germline V and J ends were trimmed by 3 bases and 3 bases, with 14 bases remaining between them. This CDR3 region has 15 residues. The CDR3 nucleotides read TGTGCCAGCTCACCGGATGGACAGCAATACACTGAAGCTTTCTTT. This sequence encodes CASSPDGQQYTEAFF.

The rearrangement links TRBV10-3 to TRBJ2-1; TRBD2 is a possible D gene (6 bases). The V and J ends lost 8 bases and 4 bases respectively, with 12 bases between them. Germline CDR1 reads ENHRY; CDR2 reads SYGVKD. The CDR3 totals 13 residues. The CDR3: CAIGGTDYNEQFF. The CDR3 DNA sequence: TGTGCCATCGGAGGGACTGATTACAATGAGCAGTTCTTC.

The CDR3 DNA reads TGCGCCAGCAGCTTGGCCGGGACAGGGGTTAGAGATACGCAGTATTTT. It is translated as CASSLAGTGVRDTQYF. V is TRBV5-1 and J is TRBJ2-3, with 10 bases that match TRBD1. Germline CDR1 is SGHRS and CDR2 is YFSETQ. The CDR3 spans 16 residues. Losses at the gene ends were 0 bases for V and 5 bases for J; bases not matched to a gene: 6.

The count of this clone is one. This chain connects TRBV19 to TRBJ2-2; possibly TRBD2 for D (6 bases). Germline values: CDR1 LNHDA, CDR2 SQIVND (reference sequence). This CDR3 region has 16 residues. V lost 5 bases and J 7 bases, leaving 20 bases between the germline ends. The CDR3 DNA reads as TGTGCCAGTAGTCCCTTCGGGGGTAGAGGGGACGGGGAGCTGTTTTTT. It encodes CASSPFGGRGDGELFF.

This clone came up once. The chain couples TRBV5-1 to TRBJ2-5; tentatively, D is TRBD2 (7 bases). With the DNA end fitting TRBJ2-7 better, the J assignment may be wrong. From germline, CDR1 is SGHRS and CDR2 YFSETQ. This CDR3 has 14 residues. This CDR3 reads CASSWGGTTYEQYF. In nucleotides, the CDR3 is TGCGCCAGCAGCTGGGGGGGGACAACCTACGAGCAGTACTTC.

This clone was observed a few times. One end of the junction fails to match germline, which may point to a read error. This chain links TRBV7-9 with TRBJ2-3; D is possibly TRBD2 (5 bases). Germline CDR1 SEHNR, CDR2 FQNEAQ (reference sequence). This CDR3 is built from 12 residues. CDR3 residues: CSSSPAGDTQYF. In nucleotides, the CDR3 is TGTTCCAGCAGCCCCGCGGGAGATACGCAGTATTTT.

V gene TRBV23-1 combines with J gene TRBJ1-5; D is unresolved. TRBV23-1 is sorted into the ORF group, with uncertain function. The V end lost 2 bases, the J end lost 2 bases, and 13 bases lay between the germline ends. There are 16 residues in the CDR3. CDR3 region: CASSQGGMDRNQPQHF. In DNA, the CDR3 is TGCGCCAGCAGTCAAGGAGGGATGGACCGCAATCAGCCCCAGCATTTT.